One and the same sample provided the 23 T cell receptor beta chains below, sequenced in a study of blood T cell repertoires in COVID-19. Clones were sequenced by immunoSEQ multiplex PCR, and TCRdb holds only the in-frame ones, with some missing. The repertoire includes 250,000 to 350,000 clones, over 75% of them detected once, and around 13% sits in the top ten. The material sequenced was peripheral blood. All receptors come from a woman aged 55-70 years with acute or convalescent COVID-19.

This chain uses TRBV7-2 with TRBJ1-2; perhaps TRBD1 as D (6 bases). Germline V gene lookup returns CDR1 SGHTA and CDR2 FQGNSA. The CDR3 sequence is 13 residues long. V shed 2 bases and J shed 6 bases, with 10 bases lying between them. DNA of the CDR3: TGTGCCAGCAGCTTAAGGGGGGGCCATGGCTACACCTTC. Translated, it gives CASSLRGGHGYTF.

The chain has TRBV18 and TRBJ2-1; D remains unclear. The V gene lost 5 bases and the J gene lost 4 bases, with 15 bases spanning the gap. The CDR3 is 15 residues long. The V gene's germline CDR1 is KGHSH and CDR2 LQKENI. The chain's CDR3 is CASSVGSAAYNEQFF. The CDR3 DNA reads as TGTGCCAGCTCAGTCGGTTCGGCGGCTTACAATGAGCAGTTCTTC.

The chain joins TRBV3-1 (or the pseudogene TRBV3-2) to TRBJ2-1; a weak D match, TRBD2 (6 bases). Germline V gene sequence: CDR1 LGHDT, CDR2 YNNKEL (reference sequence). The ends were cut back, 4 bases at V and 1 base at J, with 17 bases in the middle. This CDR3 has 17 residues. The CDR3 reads CASSPLRSSGSYNEQFF. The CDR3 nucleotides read TGTGCCAGCAGCCCCCTCCGTAGTAGCGGTTCCTACAATGAGCAGTTCTTC.

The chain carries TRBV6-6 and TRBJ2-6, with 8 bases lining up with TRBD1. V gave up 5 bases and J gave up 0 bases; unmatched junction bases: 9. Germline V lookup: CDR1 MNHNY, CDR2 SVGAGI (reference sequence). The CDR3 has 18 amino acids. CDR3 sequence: CASSHRDRTDSGANVLTF. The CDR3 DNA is TGTGCCAGCAGTCATAGGGACAGGACAGACTCTGGGGCCAACGTCCTGACTTTC.

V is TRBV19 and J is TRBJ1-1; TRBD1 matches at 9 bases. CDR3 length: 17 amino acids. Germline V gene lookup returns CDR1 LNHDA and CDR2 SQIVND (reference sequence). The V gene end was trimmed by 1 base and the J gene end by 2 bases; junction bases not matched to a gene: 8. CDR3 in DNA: TGTGCCAGTAGTATAGTCCCGGGACAGGGAGGAAACACTGAAGCTTTCTTT. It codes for CASSIVPGQGGNTEAFF.

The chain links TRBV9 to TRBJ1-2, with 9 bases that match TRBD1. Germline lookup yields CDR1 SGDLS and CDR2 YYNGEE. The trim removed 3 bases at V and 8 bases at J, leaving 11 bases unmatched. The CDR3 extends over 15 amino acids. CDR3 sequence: CASSDGGQGLLGYTF. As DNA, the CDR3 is TGTGCCAGCAGCGATGGGGGACAGGGCCTCCTAGGCTACACCTTC.

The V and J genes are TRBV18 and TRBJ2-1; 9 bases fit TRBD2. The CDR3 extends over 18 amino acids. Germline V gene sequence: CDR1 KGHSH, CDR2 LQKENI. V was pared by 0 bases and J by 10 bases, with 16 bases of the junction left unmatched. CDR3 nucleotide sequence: TGTGCCAGCTCACCACCGAGGTCTTCCCAGCGGGGGGCAGGCGAGCAGTTCTTC. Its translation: CASSPPRSSQRGAGEQFF.

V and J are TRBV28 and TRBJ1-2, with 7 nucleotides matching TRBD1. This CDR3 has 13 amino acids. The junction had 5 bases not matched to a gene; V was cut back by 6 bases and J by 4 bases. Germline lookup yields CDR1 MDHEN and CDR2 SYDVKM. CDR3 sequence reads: CASSPQGSYGYTF. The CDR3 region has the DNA TGTGCCAGCAGCCCACAGGGGTCCTATGGCTACACCTTC.

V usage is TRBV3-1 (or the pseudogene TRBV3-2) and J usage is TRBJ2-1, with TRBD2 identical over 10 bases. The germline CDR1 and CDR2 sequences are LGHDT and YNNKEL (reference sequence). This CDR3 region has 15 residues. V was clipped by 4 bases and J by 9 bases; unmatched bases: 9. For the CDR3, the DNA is TGTGCCAGCAGCCCTCTAGCGGGAGCCCAGAGTGAGCAGTTCTTC. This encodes CASSPLAGAQSEQFF.

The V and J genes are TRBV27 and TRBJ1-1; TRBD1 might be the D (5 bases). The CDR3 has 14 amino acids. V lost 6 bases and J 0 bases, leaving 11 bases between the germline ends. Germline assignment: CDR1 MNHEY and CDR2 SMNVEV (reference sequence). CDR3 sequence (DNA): TGTGCCAGCAGCCGCAGGGATCTGAACACTGAAGCTTTCTTT. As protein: CASSRRDLNTEAFF.

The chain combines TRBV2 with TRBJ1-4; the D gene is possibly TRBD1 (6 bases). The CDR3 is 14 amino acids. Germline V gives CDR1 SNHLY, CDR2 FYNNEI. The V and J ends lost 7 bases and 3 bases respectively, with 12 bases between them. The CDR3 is CASTKDRPNEKLFF. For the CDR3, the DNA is TGTGCCAGCACTAAGGACAGACCTAATGAAAAACTGTTTTTT. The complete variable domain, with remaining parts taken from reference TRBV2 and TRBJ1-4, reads EPEVTQTPSHQVTQMGQEVILRCVPISNHLYFYWYRQILGQKVEFLVSFYNNEISEKSEIFDDQFSVERPDGSNFTLKIRSTKLEDSAMYFCASTKDRPNEKLFFGSGTQLSVL.

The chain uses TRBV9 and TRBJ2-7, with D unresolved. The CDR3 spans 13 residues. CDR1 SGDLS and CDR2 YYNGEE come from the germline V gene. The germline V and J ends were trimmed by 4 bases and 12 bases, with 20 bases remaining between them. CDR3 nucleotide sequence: TGTGCCAGCAGCCCTACCTTGTCGCTACCCCCGTACTTC. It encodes CASSPTLSLPPYF.

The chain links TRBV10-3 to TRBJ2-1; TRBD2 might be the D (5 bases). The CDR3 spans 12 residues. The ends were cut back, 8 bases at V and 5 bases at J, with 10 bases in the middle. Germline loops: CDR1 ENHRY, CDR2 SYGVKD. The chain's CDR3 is CAIGRGNNEQFF. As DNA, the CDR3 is TGTGCCATCGGCCGGGGAAACAATGAGCAGTTCTTC.

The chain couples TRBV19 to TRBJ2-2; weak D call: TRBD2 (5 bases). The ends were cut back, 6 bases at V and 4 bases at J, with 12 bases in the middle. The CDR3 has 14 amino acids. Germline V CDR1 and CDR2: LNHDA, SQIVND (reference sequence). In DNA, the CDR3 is TGTGCCAGTAGCCCCCTCGGGGTCACCGGGGAGCTGTTTTTT. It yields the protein CASSPLGVTGELFF.

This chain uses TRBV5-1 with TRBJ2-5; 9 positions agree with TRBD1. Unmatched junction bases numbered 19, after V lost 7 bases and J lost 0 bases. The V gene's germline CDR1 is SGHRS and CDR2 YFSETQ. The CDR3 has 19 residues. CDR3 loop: CASPRRYRGLLRYQETQYF. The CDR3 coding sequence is TGCGCCAGCCCTAGGCGATACAGGGGGCTACTGCGGTACCAAGAGACCCAGTACTTC. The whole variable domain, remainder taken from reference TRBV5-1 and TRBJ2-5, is KAGVTQTPRYLIKTRGQQVTLSCSPISGHRSVSWYQQTPGQGLQFLFEYFSETQRNKGNFPGRFSGRQFSNSRSEMNVSTLELGDSALYLCASPRRYRGLLRYQETQYFGPGTRLLVL.

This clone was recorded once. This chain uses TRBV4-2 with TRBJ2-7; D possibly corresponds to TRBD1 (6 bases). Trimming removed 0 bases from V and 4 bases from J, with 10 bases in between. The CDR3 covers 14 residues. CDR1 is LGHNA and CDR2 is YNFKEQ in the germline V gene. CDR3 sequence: CASSQDKGTYEQYF. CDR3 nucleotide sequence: TGTGCCAGCAGCCAAGATAAGGGGACATACGAGCAGTACTTC.

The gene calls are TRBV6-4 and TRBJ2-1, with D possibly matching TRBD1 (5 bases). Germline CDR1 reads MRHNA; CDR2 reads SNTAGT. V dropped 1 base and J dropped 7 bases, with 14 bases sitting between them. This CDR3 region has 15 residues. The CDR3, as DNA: TGTGCCAGCAGTGACTTCTCAGGGCCAGAAAATGAGCAGTTCTTC. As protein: CASSDFSGPENEQFF.

DNA of the CDR3: TGTGCCATCAAGGCAGAGGGGGCTGGTAATCAGCCCCAGCATTTT. Protein: CAIKAEGAGNQPQHF. The genes are TRBV10-3 and TRBJ1-5, with 7 bases identical to TRBD1. The CDR3 runs to 15 residues. Germline V gives CDR1 ENHRY, CDR2 SYGVKD. With 7 bases clipped from V and 4 bases from J, the junction kept 10 bases outside the gene matches.

CDR3 in DNA: TGTGCCAGCAGTGAAATGGGGACAAATGGCTACACCTTC. It translates to CASSEMGTNGYTF. The gene calls are TRBV2 and TRBJ1-2; a weak D match, TRBD1 (6 bases). Trimming pared 2 bases from V and 6 bases from J, leaving 10 bases between. Germline V gene lookup returns CDR1 SNHLY and CDR2 FYNNEI. The CDR3 covers 13 residues.

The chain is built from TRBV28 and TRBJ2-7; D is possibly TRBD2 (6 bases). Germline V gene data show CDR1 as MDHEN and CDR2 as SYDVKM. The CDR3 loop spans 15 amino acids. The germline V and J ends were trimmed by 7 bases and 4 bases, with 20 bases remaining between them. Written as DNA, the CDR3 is TGTGCCAGCACCCCTGGGGAGGCGGGTCCTTACGAGCAGTACTTC. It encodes CASTPGEAGPYEQYF.

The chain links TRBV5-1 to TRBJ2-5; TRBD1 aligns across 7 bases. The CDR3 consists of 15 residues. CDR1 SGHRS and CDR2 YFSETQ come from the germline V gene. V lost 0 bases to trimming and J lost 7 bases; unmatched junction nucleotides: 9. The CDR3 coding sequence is TGCGCCAGCAGCTTGGCCGGAAGAGCAGGGGGGACCCAGTACTTC. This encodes CASSLAGRAGGTQYF.

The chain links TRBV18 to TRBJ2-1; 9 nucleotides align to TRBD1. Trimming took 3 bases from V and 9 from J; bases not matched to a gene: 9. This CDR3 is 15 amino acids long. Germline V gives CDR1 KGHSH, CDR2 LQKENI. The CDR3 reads CASSPGGTGLFEQFF. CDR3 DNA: TGTGCCAGCTCACCTGGTGGGACAGGGCTTTTTGAGCAGTTCTTC.

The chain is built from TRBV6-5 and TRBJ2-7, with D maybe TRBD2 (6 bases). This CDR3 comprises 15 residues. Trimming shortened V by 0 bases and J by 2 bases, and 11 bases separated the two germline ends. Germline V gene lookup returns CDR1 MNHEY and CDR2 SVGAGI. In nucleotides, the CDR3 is TGTGCCAGCAGTTACTCCCCCGGGGGAACCTACGAGCAGTACTTC. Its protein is CASSYSPGGTYEQYF.